This T cell receptor (beta chain) was captured by sequencing in a study of blood T cell repertoires in COVID-19. Profiled with immunoSEQ multiplex PCR; TCRdb holds only in-frame clones, not every one. The data show some 45,000 clones, 83% seen once. This CDR3 is 13 amino acids long. The germline V and J ends were trimmed by 0 bases and 5 bases, with 5 bases remaining between them. Germline-derived CDR1 and CDR2 are LGHNA and YNFKEQ. The material sequenced was peripheral blood. This receptor was obtained from a man at least 80 years old in a cohort sampled during active COVID-19. The rearrangement uses TRBV4-2 and TRBJ1-5, with no clear D. This chain's CDR3 is CASSQDRYQPQHF. The DNA for the CDR3 is TGTGCCAGCAGCCAAGATCGTTATCAGCCCCAGCATTTT.